Listed below are T cell receptor beta chains from one sample, sequenced in a study of blood T cells in healthy people across ages. TCRdb reanalysed the 5' RACE reads using MiXCR and keeps one entry per CDR3 protein. The table lists roughly 1.4 million distinct CDR3 sequences, approximately 60% of them singletons. The source material was blood. These receptors were obtained from a man between 18 and 29 years old in good health. Both conserved end residues are part of each CDR3. A D gene is named only where the DNA matches it firmly. Clone size is shown for a subset of rows, as once, few, many or a class of expanded clone.

J gene	CDR3 length	D gene	V gene	clone size	CDR3 protein	CDR3 DNA
TRBJ1-2	12	TRBD1	TRBV12-3/TRBV12-4	few	CASSLGTDKLTF	TGTGCCAGCAGTCTCGGGACAGATAAACTCACCTTC
TRBJ2-7	13	TRBD1	TRBV7-9	NA	CASSPDDRVEQYF	TGTGCCAGCAGCCCGGATGACAGGGTCGAGCAGTACTTC
TRBJ2-7	15	TRBD1	TRBV29-1	NA	CSVLTGDQSSYEQYF	TGCAGCGTCCTGACAGGGGACCAGAGCTCCTACGAGCAGTACTTC
TRBJ2-4	14	TRBD2	TRBV9	NA	CASSVGLAGDVQYF	TGTGCCAGCAGCGTGGGACTAGCGGGAGACGTGCAGTACTTC
TRBJ2-5	14	TRBD2	TRBV5-4	NA	CASRLAGSSETQYF	TGTGCCAGCAGACTAGCGGGGTCTTCAGAGACCCAGTACTTC
TRBJ2-2	13	NA	TRBV12-3/TRBV12-4	NA	CASRDRVTGELFF	TGTGCCAGCAGGGACCGTGTCACCGGGGAGCTGTTTTTT
TRBJ1-2	14	TRBD1	TRBV7-9	NA	CASSSPDRGYGYTF	TGTGCCAGCAGCTCCCCCGACAGGGGTTATGGCTACACCTTC
TRBJ2-7	13	NA	TRBV7-8	NA	CASGSLGSYEQYF	TGTGCCAGCGGCAGTCTCGGCTCCTACGAGCAGTACTTC
TRBJ2-5	14	TRBD2	TRBV28	once	CASKAGGNQETQYF	TGTGCCAGCAAGGCGGGGGGCAACCAAGAGACCCAGTACTTC
TRBJ2-3	15	NA	TRBV5-6	NA	CASNIFGGSTDTQYF	TGTGCCAGCAACATCTTTGGCGGGAGCACAGATACGCAGTATTTT